The 19 T cell receptor beta chains reported below all come from one sample, sequenced in a study of blood T cell repertoires in COVID-19. The table came from immunoSEQ multiplex PCR; TCRdb's copy has only in-frame clones and leaves some out. Of about 270,000 clones in the sample, around nine tenths are singletons; the top ten hold around 1.5%. Material for sequencing was peripheral blood. The receptors come from a woman aged 60-70 years who had recovered from COVID-19.

As DNA, the CDR3 is TGCGCCAGCAGCCCCCCCAGCGGTCGCACAGATACGCAGTATTTT. Its protein is CASSPPSGRTDTQYF. V is TRBV5-1 and J is TRBJ2-3, with D possibly TRBD2 on 5 matching bases. Germline CDR1 SGHRS, CDR2 YFSETQ. The CDR3 is 15 residues long. Trimming took 4 bases from V and 1 from J, leaving 13 bases between them.

V and J are TRBV19 and TRBJ1-2; possible D gene TRBD1, 6 bases. V shed 3 bases and J shed 4 bases, with 12 bases lying between them. The CDR3 consists of 14 residues. CDR1 and CDR2 from the germline V gene are LNHDA and SQIVND (reference sequence). The CDR3 DNA is TGTGCCAGTAGTATCTCGAGAGGGGGCTATGGCTACACCTTC. The encoded protein is CASSISRGGYGYTF. The variable domain in full, completed from reference TRBV19 and TRBJ1-2, reads DGGITQSPKYLFRKEGQNVTLSCEQNLNHDAMYWYRQDPGQGLRLIYYSQIVNDFQKGDIAEGYSVSREKKESFPLTVTSAQKNPTAFYLCASSISRGGYGYTFGSGTRLTVV.

This chain links TRBV11-3 with TRBJ2-5, with 8 bases fitting TRBD1. The CDR3 totals 15 residues. CDR1 SGHNT and CDR2 YENEEA come from the germline V gene. V trimming: 5 bases; J trimming: 5 bases; junction bases outside the gene matches: 10. Here the CDR3 DNA reads TGTGCCAGCAGCAGAGGACAGGGTAATTGGGAGACCCAGTACTTC. Translating it yields CASSRGQGNWETQYF.

This chain uses TRBV19 with TRBJ1-2, with 7 bases aligning to TRBD1. Germline V CDR1 and CDR2: LNHDA, SQIVND (reference sequence). The junction had 12 bases not matched to a gene; V was cut back by 1 base and J by 4 bases. CDR3 length: 17 amino acids. CDR3 bases: TGTGCCAGTAGTATAGTACAGGGGTCTCTGTTGGTCTATGGCTACACCTTC. Translation: CASSIVQGSLLVYGYTF.

The chain links TRBV11-2 to TRBJ2-7; D is ambiguous. Trimming stripped 3 bases from V and 2 bases from J, with 11 bases between. Germline V lookup: CDR1 SGHAT, CDR2 FQNNGV. The CDR3 length is 14 residues. In nucleotides, the CDR3 is TGTGCCAGCAGCTTGCTGCCCTCGGCCTACGAGCAGTACTTC. Encoded protein: CASSLLPSAYEQYF.

The CDR3 DNA reads as TGTGCCAGCAGTTTATCAAAAGGAGGAGAGCAGTTCTTC. It translates to CASSLSKGGEQFF. The chain joins TRBV6-5 to TRBJ2-1, with a possible D match to TRBD2 (5 bases). This CDR3 has 13 residues. Trimming shortened V by 4 bases and J by 10 bases, and 14 bases separated the two germline ends. Germline lookup yields CDR1 MNHEY and CDR2 SVGAGI.

The chain has TRBV7-2 and TRBJ2-1; D unresolved. CDR3 length: 13 residues. The germline gives CDR1 SGHTA, CDR2 FQGNSA. The V end was cut by 3 bases, the J end by 2 bases, with 5 bases between. CDR3 in amino acids: CASSFDTYNEQFF. For the CDR3, the DNA is TGTGCCAGCAGCTTCGACACCTACAATGAGCAGTTCTTC.

J is TRBJ2-4 and V is TRBV28, with D possibly matching TRBD2 (5 bases). The CDR3 loop spans 14 amino acids. Trimming removed 3 bases from V and 14 bases from J, with 20 bases in between. Germline loops: CDR1 MDHEN, CDR2 SYDVKM. As DNA, the CDR3 is TGTGCCAGCAGTTTGGGGTCGCGGCCTACTAGGGAGTACTTC. Translating gives CASSLGSRPTREYF.

The table lists this clone with a count of one. CDR3 bases: TGTGCCAGCAGCAAGCTAGCGGGGGGGGCAGATACGCAGTATTTT. As protein: CASSKLAGGADTQYF. The gene calls are TRBV7-9 and TRBJ2-3, with 12 bases matching TRBD2. With 5 bases clipped from V and 4 bases from J, the junction kept 4 bases outside the gene matches. The germline CDR1 and CDR2 sequences are SEHNR and FQNEAQ (reference sequence). This CDR3 is built from 15 residues.

The CDR3 protein is CASSPIAAGLMYGYTF. CDR3 bases: TGTGCCAGCTCACCAATCGCGGCAGGGCTTATGTATGGCTACACCTTC. The gene calls are TRBV18 and TRBJ1-2; a weak D match, TRBD1 (5 bases). V lost 2 bases and J lost 5, with 18 bases in between. Germline CDR1 is KGHSH and CDR2 is LQKENI. The CDR3 is made up of 16 amino acids.

The chain uses TRBV5-1 and TRBJ1-4; 8 nucleotides align to TRBD1. Germline values: CDR1 SGHRS, CDR2 YFSETQ. Trimming cost V 1 base and J 3 bases; bases outside gene matches: 26. The CDR3 length is 23 residues. The CDR3 DNA follows: TGCGCCAGCAGCTTGAAGGGCTCCCTTAGAGGGGACCCCACGGACAGGGCTAATGAAAAACTGTTTTTT. Protein sequence: CASSLKGSLRGDPTDRANEKLFF.

V is TRBV5-1 and J is TRBJ2-1; 8 bases align to TRBD2. This CDR3 comprises 14 residues. The V and J ends lost 2 bases and 8 bases, in that order; junction bases with no gene match: 6. Per the germline V gene, CDR1 is SGHRS and CDR2 is YFSETQ. Here the CDR3 DNA reads TGCGCCAGCAGCTTCCGACTAGCGAGAGATGAGCAGTTCTTC. This translates into CASSFRLARDEQFF.

The CDR3 DNA follows: TGTGCCAGTAGTCCCCTAGCGGGGCGACACGAGCAGTACTTC. This translates into CASSPLAGRHEQYF. The rearrangement links TRBV19 to TRBJ2-7; TRBD2 agrees at 9 bases. J lost 5 bases, V lost 5 bases, and 7 bases had no gene match. The germline gives CDR1 LNHDA, CDR2 SQIVND (reference sequence). This CDR3 comprises 14 residues.

The chain recombines TRBV5-1 with TRBJ1-4; D is uncertain. V lost 5 bases to trimming and J lost 4 bases, with 18 bases between them. The CDR3 is 16 residues long. Germline CDR1 and CDR2: SGHRS and YFSETQ. The CDR3 region is CASRRTGRAVNEKLFF. The CDR3 coding sequence is TGCGCCAGCAGGCGGACCGGGAGGGCAGTTAATGAAAAACTGTTTTTT. Together with reference TRBV5-1 and TRBJ1-4, the CDR3 gives the full variable domain: KAGVTQTPRYLIKTRGQQVTLSCSPISGHRSVSWYQQTPGQGLQFLFEYFSETQRNKGNFPGRFSGRQFSNSRSEMNVSTLELGDSALYLCASRRTGRAVNEKLFFGSGTQLSVL.

The chain uses TRBV5-1 and TRBJ1-2, with D possibly being TRBD1 (6 bases). The CDR3 loop spans 14 amino acids. Deletions cut 4 bases from V and 3 bases from J, with 13 bases between. Germline V gene sequence: CDR1 SGHRS, CDR2 YFSETQ. The CDR3 nucleotides are TGCGCCAGCAGCATACGACAGGCGGACTATGGCTACACCTTC. The encoded protein is CASSIRQADYGYTF.

The chain links TRBV6-5 to TRBJ2-7, with D possibly matching TRBD2 (7 bases). Germline loops: CDR1 MNHEY, CDR2 SVGAGI. V shed 4 bases and J shed 4 bases, with 20 bases lying between them. CDR3 length: 16 amino acids. CDR3 sequence (DNA): TGTGCCAGCAGTTCCACTCGCGGGGGCTTAAATTACGAGCAGTACTTC. Its protein product is CASSSTRGGLNYEQYF.

The chain joins TRBV18 to TRBJ1-2, with D perhaps TRBD1 (6 bases). Germline CDR1 KGHSH, CDR2 LQKENI. Deletions cut 2 bases from V and 8 bases from J, with 15 bases between. CDR3 size: 14 residues. The CDR3 DNA reads as TGTGCCAGCTCACCAACCAGGGGCGAGGAGGGCTACACCTTC. Its translation: CASSPTRGEEGYTF.

The chain has TRBV24-1 and TRBJ2-5, with 9 bases identical to TRBD2. Trimming at V came to 3 bases and at J to 5 bases, leaving 6 bases not matched to a gene. Germline CDR1 KGHDR, CDR2 SFDVKD. The length of the CDR3 is 15 residues. The CDR3 region has the DNA TGTGCCACCAGTGATCAGACTAGCGGAGCGGAGACCCAGTACTTC. This gives the protein CATSDQTSGAETQYF.

V gene TRBV5-6 combines with J gene TRBJ1-4, with D possibly being TRBD1 (5 bases). The CDR3 extends over 14 amino acids. Germline V lookup: CDR1 SGHDT, CDR2 YYEEEE. Trimming cost V 2 bases and J 10 bases, with 15 bases left between them. CDR3 residues: CASSFRGARAKLFF. In DNA, the CDR3 is TGTGCCAGCAGCTTTCGCGGGGCCCGAGCAAAACTGTTTTTT.